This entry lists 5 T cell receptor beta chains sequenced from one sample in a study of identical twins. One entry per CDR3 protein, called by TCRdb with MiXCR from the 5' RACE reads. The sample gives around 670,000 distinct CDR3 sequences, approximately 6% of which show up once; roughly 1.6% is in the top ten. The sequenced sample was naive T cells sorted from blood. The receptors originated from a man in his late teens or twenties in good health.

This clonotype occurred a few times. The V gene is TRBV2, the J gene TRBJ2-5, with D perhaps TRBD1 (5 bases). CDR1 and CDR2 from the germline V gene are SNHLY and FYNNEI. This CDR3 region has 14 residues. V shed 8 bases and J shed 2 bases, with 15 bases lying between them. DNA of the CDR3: TGTGCCAGCCCACGCCAGGGCAGGCAAGAGACCCAGTACTTC. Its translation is CASPRQGRQETQYF.

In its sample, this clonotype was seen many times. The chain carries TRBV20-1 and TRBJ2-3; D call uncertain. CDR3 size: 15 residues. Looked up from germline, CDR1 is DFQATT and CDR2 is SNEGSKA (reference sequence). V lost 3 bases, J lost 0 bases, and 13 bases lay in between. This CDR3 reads CSASMGLHSTDTQYF. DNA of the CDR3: TGCAGTGCTAGTATGGGCCTTCATAGCACAGATACGCAGTATTTT.

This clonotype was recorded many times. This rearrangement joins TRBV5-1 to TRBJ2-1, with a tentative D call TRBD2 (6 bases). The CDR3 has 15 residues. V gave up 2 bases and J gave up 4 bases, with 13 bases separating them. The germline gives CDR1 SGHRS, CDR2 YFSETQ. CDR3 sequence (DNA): TGCGCCAGCAGCTTCGACGTCGGGACTTACAATGAGCAGTTCTTC. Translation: CASSFDVGTYNEQFF.

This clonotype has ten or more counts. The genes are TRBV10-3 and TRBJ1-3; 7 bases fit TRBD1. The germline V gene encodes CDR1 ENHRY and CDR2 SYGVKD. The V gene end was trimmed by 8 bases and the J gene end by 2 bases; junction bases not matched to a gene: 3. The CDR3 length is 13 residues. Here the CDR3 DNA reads TGTGCCATCGGGCAGGGGGCTGGAAACACCATATATTTT. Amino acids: CAIGQGAGNTIYF.

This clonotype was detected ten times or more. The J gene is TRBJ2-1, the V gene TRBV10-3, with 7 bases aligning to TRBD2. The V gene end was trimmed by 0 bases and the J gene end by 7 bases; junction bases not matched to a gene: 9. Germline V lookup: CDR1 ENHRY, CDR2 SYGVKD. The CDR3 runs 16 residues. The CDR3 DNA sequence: TGTGCCATCAGTGAGTCGGCGGGAGTCAAGGTTAATGAGCAGTTCTTC. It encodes CAISESAGVKVNEQFF.